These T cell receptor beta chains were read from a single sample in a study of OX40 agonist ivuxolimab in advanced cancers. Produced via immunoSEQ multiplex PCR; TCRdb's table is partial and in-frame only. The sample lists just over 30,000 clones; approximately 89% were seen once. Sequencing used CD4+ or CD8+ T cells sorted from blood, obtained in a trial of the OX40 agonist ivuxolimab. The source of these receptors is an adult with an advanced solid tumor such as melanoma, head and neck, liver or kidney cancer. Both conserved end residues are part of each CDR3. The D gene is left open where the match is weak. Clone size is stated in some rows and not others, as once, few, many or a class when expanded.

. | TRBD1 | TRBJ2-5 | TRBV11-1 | TGTGCCAGCAGCCTCTACGGGACAGAACAAGAGACCCAGTACTTC | CASSLYGTEQETQYF
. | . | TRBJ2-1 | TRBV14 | TGTGCCAGCAGCCCACAGGGCTATGAGCAGTTCTTC | CASSPQGYEQFF
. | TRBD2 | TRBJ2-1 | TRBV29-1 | TGCAGCGTTGTGGGGTTAACTAGCGGCTCCTACAATGAGCAGTTCTTC | CSVVGLTSGSYNEQFF
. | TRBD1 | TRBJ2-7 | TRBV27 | TGTGCCAGCAGTTTATCTAACAGGGGTTTGTCCTACGAGCAGTACTTC | CASSLSNRGLSYEQYF
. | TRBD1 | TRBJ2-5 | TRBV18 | TGTGCCAGCTCACCGGGACAGGGGTCGAAGACCCAGTACTTC | CASSPGQGSKTQYF
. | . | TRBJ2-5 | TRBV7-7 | TGTGCTAGCAGCTTATCTGGAATTGAAGAGACCCAGTACTTC | CASSLSGIEETQYF
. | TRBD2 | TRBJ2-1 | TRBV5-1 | TGCGCCAGCAGCCCTAGCGGCCAAACCTACAATGAGCAGTTCTTC | CASSPSGQTYNEQFF
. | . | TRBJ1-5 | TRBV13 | TGTGCCAGCAGCCGCCTCGGGGGCAATCAGCCCCAGCATTTT | CASSRLGGNQPQHF
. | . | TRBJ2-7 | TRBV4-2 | TGTGCCACCAGCTGGGGCCCTAGCGACTCCTACGAGCAGTACTTC | CATSWGPSDSYEQYF
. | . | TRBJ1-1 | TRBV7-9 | TGTGCCAGCGGTACACAGGCGGACACTGAAGCTTTCTTT | CASGTQADTEAFF
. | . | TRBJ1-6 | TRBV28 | TGTGCCAGCAGTTTATGGCGACAGCCCAATAATTCACCCCTCCACTTT | CASSLWRQPNNSPLHF
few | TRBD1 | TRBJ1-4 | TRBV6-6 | TGTGCCAGCAGAGGAACCGGGACAGGGAATGAAAAACTGTTTTTT | CASRGTGTGNEKLFF
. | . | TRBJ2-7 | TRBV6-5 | TGTGCCAGCAGTTACTCCGCAGCGGACTCCTACGAGCAGTACTTC | CASSYSAADSYEQYF
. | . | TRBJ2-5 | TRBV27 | TGTGCCAGCAGTTTATCGACAGCTCAAGAGACCCAGTACTTC | CASSLSTAQETQYF
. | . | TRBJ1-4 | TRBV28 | TGTGCCAGTGGGGACTTCCGGGCTAATGAAAAACTGTTTTTT | CASGDFRANEKLFF
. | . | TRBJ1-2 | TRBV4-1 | TGCGCCAGCAGCCTCAGTGGGGGTCGACAAGGATTTTACACCTTC | CASSLSGGRQGFYTF
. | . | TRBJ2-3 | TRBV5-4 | TGTGCCAGCAGCTTGGATCAGCGGACCAAACCTAGCACAGATACGCAGTATTTT | CASSLDQRTKPSTDTQYF
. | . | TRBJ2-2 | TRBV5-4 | TGTGCCAGCAGCTGGGGTAGCGGAAGGGCGATCGGGGAGCTGTTTTTT | CASSWGSGRAIGELFF
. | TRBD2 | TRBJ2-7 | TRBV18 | TGTGCCAGCTCAGCCGGGACTAGCGGTCCTCAGTACTTC | CASSAGTSGPQYF
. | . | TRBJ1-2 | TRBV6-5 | TGTGCCAGCAGTTACTCGAGCGGGGGCTCTAACTATGGCTACACCTTC | CASSYSSGGSNYGYTF
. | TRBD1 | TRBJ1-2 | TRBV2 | TGTGCCAGCAGAGACGACAGGGCCTATGGCTACACCTTC | CASRDDRAYGYTF
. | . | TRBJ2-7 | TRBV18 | TGTGCCAGCTCAATCGGGAGCGCCTCCTACGAGCAGTACTTC | CASSIGSASYEQYF
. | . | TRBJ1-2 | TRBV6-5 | TGTGCCAGCCATAAGGGCAGGGGAAACTATGGCTACACCTTC | CASHKGRGNYGYTF
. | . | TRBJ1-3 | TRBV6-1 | TGTGCCAGCAGAGTCGACCCTGAAAACACCATATATTTT | CASRVDPENTIYF
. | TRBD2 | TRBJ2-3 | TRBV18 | TGTGCCAGCTCACCACCTAGCGGGGCAACAGATACGCAGTATTTT | CASSPPSGATDTQYF
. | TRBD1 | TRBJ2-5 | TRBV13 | TGTGCCAGCAGTACGGACAGGGGGCTGTTAGAGACCCAGTACTTC | CASSTDRGLLETQYF
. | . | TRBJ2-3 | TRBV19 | TGTGCCAGTAGTATCACTCTCCGAACAGGTTCGAGCACAGATACGCAGTATTTT | CASSITLRTGSSTDTQYF